This T cell receptor (beta chain) was recorded in a study of blood T cell repertoires in COVID-19. The table came from immunoSEQ multiplex PCR; TCRdb's copy has only in-frame clones and leaves some out. This table has some 390,000 clones, around 91% appearing once. J gave up 1 base and V 2 bases, and 3 bases lay outside the gene matches. Germline assignment: CDR1 SSHAT and CDR2 FNYEAQ (reference sequence). The CDR3 extends over 15 amino acids. V gene TRBV7-7 combines with J gene TRBJ2-5, with 8 bases aligning to TRBD1. Sequencing was carried out using PBMCs or T cells enriched from blood (not recorded which). The clonotype originates from a man aged 30 to 39 who had recovered from COVID-19. For the CDR3, the DNA is TGTGCCAGCAGCTTACAGGGGGCAGCCCAAGAGACCCAGTACTTC. It translates to CASSLQGAAQETQYF.